Many counts were recorded for the clone carrying this T cell receptor beta chain. Its antigen is currently unknown. This CDR3 has 11 residues. Germline V CDR1 and CDR2: SEHNR, FQNEAQ (reference sequence). The trim removed 6 bases at V and 5 bases at J, leaving 1 base unmatched. TCRdb reprocessed the 5' RACE reads via MiXCR and lists one record per CDR3 protein. The sample comprises 400,000 to 500,000 distinct CDR3 sequences, more than 13% of which are singletons, and approximately 1% rests with the top ten. This entry comes from a study of identical twins. Study results and caveats: Beta out-of-frame sequences showed weaker excess twin sharing. These conclusions were based on statistical analysis (cross-sectional, not following the same donors). Insertion counts were lower in abundant cord blood beta clonotypes, a trend that memory repertoires did not show.

This sample was shared with a second study, whose subject was yellow fever vaccine responses in identical twins. That report notes: As reported, the vaccine T cell response of twins seemed partly convergent and partly personalized.

This TCR was recovered from a woman under 30 in good health. Sequenced: CD4+ T cells sorted from blood. This chain joins TRBV7-9 and TRBJ2-7, with TRBD1 matching 7 bases. CDR3 sequence reads: CASRQGNEQYF. The CDR3 nucleotides read TGTGCCAGCAGACAGGGGAACGAGCAGTACTTC.